This entry features one T cell receptor (beta chain) sequence. Its antigen remains unidentified. Random hexamers were used to reverse transcribe an amount of about 0.45 to 1 ug RNA. With immunoSEQ multiplex PCR, TCR beta CDR3 was amplified across 54 Vbeta and 13 Jbeta. TCRdb redid the calling of the immunoSEQ multiplex PCR reads with MiXCR, one entry per CDR3 protein. Here the sample spans tens of thousands of distinct CDR3 sequences, about 96% being singletons. The data stem from a study of CD8 T cells in Susac syndrome. Findings and limits, study-wide: Total CD8+ repertoires held 15 to 20 Susac-specific public clones, while CD8+ TEMRA repertoires held several.

Trimming pared 3 bases from V and 6 bases from J, leaving 5 bases between. Germline loops: CDR1 KGHDR, CDR2 SFDVKD. CDR3 length: 12 amino acids. TEMRA cells were enriched by FACS, while CD8+ and CD4+ T cells were obtained through a negative isolation that was performed magnetically. Sequenced: CD8+ T cells from PBMCs. The chain links TRBV24-1 to TRBJ2-1, with no clear D. This TCR derives from a human donor with Susac syndrome. CDR3: CATSDGSNEQFF. In DNA, the CDR3 is TGTGCCACCAGTGATGGCTCCAATGAGCAGTTCTTC.